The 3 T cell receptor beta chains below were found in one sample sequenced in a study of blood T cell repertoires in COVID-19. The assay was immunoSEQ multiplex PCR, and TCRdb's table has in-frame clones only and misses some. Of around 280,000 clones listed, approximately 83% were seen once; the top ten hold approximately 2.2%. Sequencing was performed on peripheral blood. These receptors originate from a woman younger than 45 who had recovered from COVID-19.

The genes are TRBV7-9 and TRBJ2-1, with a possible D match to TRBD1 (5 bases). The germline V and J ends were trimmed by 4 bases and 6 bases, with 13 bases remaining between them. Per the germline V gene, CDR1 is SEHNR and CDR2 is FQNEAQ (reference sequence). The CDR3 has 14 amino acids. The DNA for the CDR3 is TGTGCCAGCAGCTCAACAGGTGAGAGCAATGAGCAGTTCTTC. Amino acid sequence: CASSSTGESNEQFF.

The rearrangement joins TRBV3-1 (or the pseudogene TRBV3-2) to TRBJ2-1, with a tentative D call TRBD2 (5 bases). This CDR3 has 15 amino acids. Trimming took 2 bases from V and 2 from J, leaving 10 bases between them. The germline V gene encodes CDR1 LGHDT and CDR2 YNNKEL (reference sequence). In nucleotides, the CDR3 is TGTGCCAGCAGCCAAATGACTATCCCCTACAATGAGCAGTTCTTC. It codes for CASSQMTIPYNEQFF.

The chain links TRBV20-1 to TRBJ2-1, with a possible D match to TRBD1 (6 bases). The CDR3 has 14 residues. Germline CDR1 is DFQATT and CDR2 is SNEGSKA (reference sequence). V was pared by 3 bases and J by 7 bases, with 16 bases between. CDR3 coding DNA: TGCAGTGCTAGTCGGGCCCAGGGGATTAATGAGCAGTTCTTC. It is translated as CSASRAQGINEQFF.